These 9 T cell receptor beta chains originate from one sample sequenced in a study of response to subunit inactivated influenza vaccine. TCRdb re-derived calls from the RT-PCR reads in MiXCR, one entry per CDR3 protein. The sample has about 620,000 distinct CDR3 sequences; over 9% are singletons. These data were likewise used in another study, on T cells expressing NK-cell markers. This second study notes: UMI-tagged 5'RACE template switching yielded the TCR beta cDNA.

The material was PBMCs from blood, obtained on the day of vaccination. All receptors derive from a man in his fifties who received an inactivated influenza vaccine.

Here the CDR3 DNA reads TGCGCCAGCAGCTTGGGGGCGGGAGGGCCGTACAATGAGCAGTACTTC. Protein sequence: CASSLGAGGPYNEQYF. The chain employs TRBV5-1 and TRBJ2-1, with 9 positions matching TRBD2. The DNA matches TRBJ2-7 better at its end, which makes the J call doubtful. This CDR3 region has 16 residues. Looked up from germline, CDR1 is SGHRS and CDR2 is YFSETQ.

V usage is TRBV6-5 and J usage is TRBJ2-2; a possible D gene is TRBD2 (6 bases). CDR1 MNHEY and CDR2 SVGAGI come from the germline V gene. The V and J ends lost 0 bases and 6 bases respectively, with 8 bases between them. The CDR3 consists of 14 residues. CDR3 sequence: CASSYSGGSGELFF. The CDR3, as DNA: TGTGCCAGCAGTTACTCGGGGGGATCCGGGGAGCTGTTTTTT.

Comment on this clonotype: Mismatch with germline at one junction end may stem from a read error. V gene TRBV20-1 combines with J gene TRBJ2-1, with 8 bases identical to TRBD2. The CDR3 is 17 residues long. From germline, CDR1 is DFQATT and CDR2 SNEGSKA (reference sequence). The CDR3 DNA follows: TGCTGTGCTTTACTTTCTAGCGGGCATAGCTCCTACAATGAGCAGTTCTTC. This translates into CCALLSSGHSSYNEQFF.

CDR3 in amino acids: CASSFDTSSKDTQYF. The CDR3 DNA is TGCGCCAGCAGCTTTGATACTAGCAGTAAGGATACGCAGTATTTT. The chain has TRBV5-1 and TRBJ2-3; D may be TRBD2 (6 bases). The CDR3 has 15 amino acids. The germline V gene encodes CDR1 SGHRS and CDR2 YFSETQ. Trimming removed 2 bases at V and 6 bases at J, with 16 bases between.

The sample holds many counts of this clonotype. The J gene is TRBJ1-6, the V gene TRBV7-9; 7 bases are a match to TRBD1. The CDR3 sequence is 15 residues long. Germline CDR1 reads SEHNR; CDR2 reads FQNEAQ (reference sequence). The V gene end was trimmed by 2 bases and the J gene end by 6 bases; junction bases not matched to a gene: 4. This CDR3 reads CASSLSGQPNSPLHF. DNA of the CDR3: TGTGCCAGCAGCTTATCGGGACAGCCTAATTCACCCCTCCACTTT.

This clonotype was observed a handful of times. V is TRBV10-3 and J is TRBJ2-5; D is unclear. The CDR3 totals 14 residues. Trimming left V 0 bases short and J 5 bases short, with 10 bases between. CDR1 is ENHRY and CDR2 is SYGVKD in the germline V gene. CDR3 in DNA: TGTGCCATCAGTGAGTCACTGGGTTCCGAGACCCAGTACTTC. It translates to CAISESLGSETQYF.

The genes are TRBV7-2 and TRBJ2-4; TRBD2 agrees at 8 bases. CDR3 size: 17 residues. Germline-derived CDR1 and CDR2 are SGHTA and FQGNSA. Trimming removed 2 bases from V and 4 bases from J; junction bases left unmatched: 10. The CDR3 loop is CASSLRRGAGAKNIQYF. The CDR3 region has the DNA TGTGCCAGCAGCTTAAGGCGGGGGGCTGGAGCAAAAAACATTCAGTACTTC.

This clonotype occurred many times. The chain joins TRBV29-1 to TRBJ1-5; a possible D gene is TRBD1 (6 bases). Trimming cost V 5 bases and J 4 bases, with 12 bases left between them. This CDR3 has 13 amino acids. Germline V lookup: CDR1 SQVTM, CDR2 ANQGSEA. In nucleotides, the CDR3 is TGCAGCGTTTCTCCAGGGGCTAATCAGCCCCAGCATTTT. Amino acid sequence: CSVSPGANQPQHF.

V usage is TRBV7-8 and J usage is TRBJ2-2; D not resolved. The germline CDR1 and CDR2 sequences are SGHVS and FQNEAQ. This CDR3 is 17 amino acids long. V gave up 8 bases and J gave up 1 base, with 20 bases separating them. The CDR3 sequence is CASPSGILTENTGELFF. For the CDR3, the DNA is TGTGCCAGCCCCTCGGGCATCTTGACGGAGAACACCGGGGAGCTGTTTTTT.